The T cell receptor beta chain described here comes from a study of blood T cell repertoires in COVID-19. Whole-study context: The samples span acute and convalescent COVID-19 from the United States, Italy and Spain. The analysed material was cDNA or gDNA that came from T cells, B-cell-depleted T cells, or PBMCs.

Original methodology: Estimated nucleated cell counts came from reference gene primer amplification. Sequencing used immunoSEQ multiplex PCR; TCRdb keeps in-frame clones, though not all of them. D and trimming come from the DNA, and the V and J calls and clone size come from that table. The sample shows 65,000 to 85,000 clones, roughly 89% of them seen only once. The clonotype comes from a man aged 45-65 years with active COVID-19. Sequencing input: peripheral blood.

CDR3 nucleotides: TGTGCCAGCTCACTACAGGGCTTGCTGAATTCACCCCTCCACTTT. Translating it yields CASSLQGLLNSPLHF. The chain combines TRBV18 with TRBJ1-6; D might be TRBD1 (6 bases). Trimming pared 4 bases from V and 7 bases from J, leaving 14 bases between. The CDR3 extends over 15 amino acids. Germline V gene data show CDR1 as KGHSH and CDR2 as LQKENI. The entire variable domain, with the rest obtained from reference TRBV18 and TRBJ1-6, is as follows: NAGVMQNPRHLVRRRGQEARLRCSPMKGHSHVYWYRQLPEEGLKFMVYLQKENIIDESGMPKERFSAEFPKEGPSILRIQQVVRGDSAAYFCASSLQGLLNSPLHFGNGTRLTVT.